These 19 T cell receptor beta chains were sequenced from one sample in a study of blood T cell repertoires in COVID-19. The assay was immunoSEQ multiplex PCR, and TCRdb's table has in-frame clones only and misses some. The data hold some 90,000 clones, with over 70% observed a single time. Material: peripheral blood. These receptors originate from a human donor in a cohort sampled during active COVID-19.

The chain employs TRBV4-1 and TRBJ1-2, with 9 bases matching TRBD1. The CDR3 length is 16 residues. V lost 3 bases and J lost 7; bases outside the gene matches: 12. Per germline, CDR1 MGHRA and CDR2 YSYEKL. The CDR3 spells CASSHPPGTGMGGYTF. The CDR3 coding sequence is TGCGCCAGCAGCCACCCCCCCGGGACAGGGATGGGTGGCTACACCTTC.

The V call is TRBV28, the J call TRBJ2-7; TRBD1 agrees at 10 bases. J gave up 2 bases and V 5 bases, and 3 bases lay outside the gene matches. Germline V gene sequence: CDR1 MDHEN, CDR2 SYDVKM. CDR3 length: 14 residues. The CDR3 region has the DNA TGTGCCAGCAGTACGGACAGGGGGGCCTACGAGCAGTACTTC. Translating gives CASSTDRGAYEQYF.

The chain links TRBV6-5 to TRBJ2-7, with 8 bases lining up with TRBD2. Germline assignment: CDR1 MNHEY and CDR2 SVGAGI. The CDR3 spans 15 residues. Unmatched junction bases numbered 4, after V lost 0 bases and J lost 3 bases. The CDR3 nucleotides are TGTGCCAGCAGTTACTCGATTAGCGGGATCTACGAGCAGTACTTC. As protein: CASSYSISGIYEQYF.

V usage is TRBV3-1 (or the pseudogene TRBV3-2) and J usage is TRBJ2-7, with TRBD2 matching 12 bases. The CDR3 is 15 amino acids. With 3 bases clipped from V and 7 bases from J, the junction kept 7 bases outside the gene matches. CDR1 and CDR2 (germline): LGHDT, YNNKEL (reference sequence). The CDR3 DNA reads TGTGCCAGCAGCCACCAGACTAGCGGGAGTCGGGAGCAGTACTTC. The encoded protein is CASSHQTSGSREQYF.

CDR3 nucleotides: TGTGCCAGCAGCCTAAGACAGGGTACTAACTATGGCTACACCTTC. Amino acids: CASSLRQGTNYGYTF. The chain combines TRBV11-2 with TRBJ1-2; TRBD1 matches 7 bases. Unmatched junction bases numbered 6, after V lost 5 bases and J lost 0 bases. This CDR3 has 15 amino acids. The germline gives CDR1 SGHAT, CDR2 FQNNGV.

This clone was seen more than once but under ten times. CDR3 amino acids: CASSNLGQGTRAYNSPLHF. The CDR3, as DNA: TGTGCCAGCAGTAACCTGGGACAGGGGACGCGGGCCTATAATTCACCCCTCCACTTT. V gene TRBV27 combines with J gene TRBJ1-6; 10 bases map to TRBD1. Germline trimming cut 5 bases from V and 2 bases from J; bases unmatched to any gene: 12. The CDR3 is 19 residues long. Germline V gene lookup returns CDR1 MNHEY and CDR2 SMNVEV (reference sequence).

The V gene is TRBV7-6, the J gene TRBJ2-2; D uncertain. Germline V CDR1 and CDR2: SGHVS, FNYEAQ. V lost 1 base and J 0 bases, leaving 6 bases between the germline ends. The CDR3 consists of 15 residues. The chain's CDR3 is CASSLGQANTGELFF. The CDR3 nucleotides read TGTGCCAGCAGCTTAGGACAAGCGAACACCGGGGAGCTGTTTTTT.

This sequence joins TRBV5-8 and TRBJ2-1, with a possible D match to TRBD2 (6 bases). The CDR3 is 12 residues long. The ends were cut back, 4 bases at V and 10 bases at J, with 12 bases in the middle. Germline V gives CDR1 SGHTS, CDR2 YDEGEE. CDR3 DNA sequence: TGTGCCAGCAGCCTCGGAGGGCGGGAGCAGTTCTTC. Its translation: CASSLGGREQFF.

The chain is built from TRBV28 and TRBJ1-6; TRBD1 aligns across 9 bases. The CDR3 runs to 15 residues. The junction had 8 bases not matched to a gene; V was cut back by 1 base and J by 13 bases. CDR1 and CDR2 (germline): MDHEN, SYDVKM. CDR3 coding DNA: TGTGCCAGCAGTTTATATACAGGGGGCGCCTGGCCCCTCCACTTT. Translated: CASSLYTGGAWPLHF.

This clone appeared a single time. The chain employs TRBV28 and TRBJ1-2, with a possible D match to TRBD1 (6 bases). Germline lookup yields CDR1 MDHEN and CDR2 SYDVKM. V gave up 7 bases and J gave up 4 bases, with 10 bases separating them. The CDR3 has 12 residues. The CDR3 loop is CASNNRAYGYTF. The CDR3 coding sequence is TGTGCCAGCAACAACAGGGCCTATGGCTACACCTTC.

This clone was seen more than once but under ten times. CDR3 sequence reads: CASSPMTGVNTEAFF. DNA of the CDR3: TGTGCCAGCAGCCCTATGACAGGGGTGAACACTGAAGCTTTCTTT. V gene TRBV4-2 combines with J gene TRBJ1-1; 8 bases are shared with TRBD1. With 4 bases clipped from V and 0 bases from J, the junction kept 4 bases outside the gene matches. The CDR3 has 15 residues. Germline CDR1 is LGHNA and CDR2 is YNFKEQ.

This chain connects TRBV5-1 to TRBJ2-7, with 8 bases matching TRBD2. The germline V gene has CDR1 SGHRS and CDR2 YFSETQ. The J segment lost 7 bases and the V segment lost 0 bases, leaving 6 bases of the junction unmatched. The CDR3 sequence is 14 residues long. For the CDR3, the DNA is TGCGCCAGCAGCTTGGTAACGGGAGGGGGAGAGCAGTACTTC. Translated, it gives CASSLVTGGGEQYF.

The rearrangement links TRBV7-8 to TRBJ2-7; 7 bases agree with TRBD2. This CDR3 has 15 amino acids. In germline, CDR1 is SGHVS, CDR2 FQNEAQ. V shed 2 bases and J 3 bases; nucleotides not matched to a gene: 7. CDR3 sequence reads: CASSLTRTRYYEQYF. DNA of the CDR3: TGTGCCAGCAGCTTAACTAGGACTAGATACTACGAGCAGTACTTC.

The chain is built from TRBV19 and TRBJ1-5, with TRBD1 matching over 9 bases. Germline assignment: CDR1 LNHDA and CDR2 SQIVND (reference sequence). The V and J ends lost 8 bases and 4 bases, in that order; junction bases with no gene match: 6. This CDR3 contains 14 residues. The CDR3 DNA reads TGTGCCAGTGGACGGACAGGGGTGAATCAGCCCCAGCATTTT. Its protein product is CASGRTGVNQPQHF. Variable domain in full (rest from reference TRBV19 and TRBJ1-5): DGGITQSPKYLFRKEGQNVTLSCEQNLNHDAMYWYRQDPGQGLRLIYYSQIVNDFQKGDIAEGYSVSREKKESFPLTVTSAQKNPTAFYLCASGRTGVNQPQHFGDGTRLSIL.

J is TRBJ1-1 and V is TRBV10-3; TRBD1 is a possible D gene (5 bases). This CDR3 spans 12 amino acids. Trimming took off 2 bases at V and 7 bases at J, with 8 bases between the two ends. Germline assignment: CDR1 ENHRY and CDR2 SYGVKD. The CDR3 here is CAISEPQGEAFF. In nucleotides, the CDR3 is TGTGCCATCAGTGAGCCGCAGGGTGAAGCTTTCTTT.

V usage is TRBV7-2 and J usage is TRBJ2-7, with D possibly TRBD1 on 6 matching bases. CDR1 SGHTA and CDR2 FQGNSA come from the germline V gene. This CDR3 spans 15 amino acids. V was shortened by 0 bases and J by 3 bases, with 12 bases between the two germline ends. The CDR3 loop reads CASSLAGTPDYEQYF. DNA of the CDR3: TGTGCCAGCAGCTTAGCGGGGACACCTGACTACGAGCAGTACTTC.

CDR3 nucleotide sequence: TGCGCCAGCAGTTTAGAAGTCCCGGGTAAACTGTTTTTT. Its translation is CASSLEVPGKLFF. J is TRBJ1-4 and V is TRBV5-1, with D unclear. Trimming stripped 5 bases from V and 11 bases from J, with 16 bases between. Germline loops: CDR1 SGHRS, CDR2 YFSETQ. This CDR3 region has 13 residues. Full variable domain (missing parts from reference TRBV5-1 and TRBJ1-4): KAGVTQTPRYLIKTRGQQVTLSCSPISGHRSVSWYQQTPGQGLQFLFEYFSETQRNKGNFPGRFSGRQFSNSRSEMNVSTLELGDSALYLCASSLEVPGKLFFGSGTQLSVL.

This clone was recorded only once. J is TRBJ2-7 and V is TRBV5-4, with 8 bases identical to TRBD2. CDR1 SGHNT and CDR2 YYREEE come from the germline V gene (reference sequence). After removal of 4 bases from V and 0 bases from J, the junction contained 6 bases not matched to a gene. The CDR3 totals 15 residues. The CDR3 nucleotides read TGTGCCAGCAGCCCCGGGAGGGCCAGCTCCTACGAGCAGTACTTC. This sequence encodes CASSPGRASSYEQYF.

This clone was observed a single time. The CDR3 spells CASSPDRGRLNTEAFF. CDR3 DNA: TGTGCCAGCAGCCCAGACAGGGGGCGATTGAACACTGAAGCTTTCTTT. V is TRBV5-4 and J is TRBJ1-1; 10 bases line up with TRBD1. The germline gives CDR1 SGHNT, CDR2 YYREEE (reference sequence). With 4 bases clipped from V and 0 bases from J, the junction kept 6 bases outside the gene matches. The CDR3 runs 16 residues.